Included here is one T cell receptor beta chain sequence, with context. No antigen is known for it. This sample is part of a study of T-cell reconstitution after alpha-beta-depleted transplantation in children. Unique molecular identifiers tagged the TCRbeta library. TCRdb reanalysed the PCR reads using MiXCR and keeps one entry per CDR3 protein. Among fewer than 1 million distinct CDR3 sequences listed, 15% to 20% were seen once. Findings and limits, study-wide: Newly generated T cells supplied most T-cell counts and diversity one year post-transplant. Day-60 TCRbeta diversity that was high in some patients was derived from surviving recipient T cells and thymic progenitors. Expanded graft clones numbering several hundred reportedly gave rise to alpha-beta T cells about two months after transplant.

Trimming removed 6 bases from V and 6 bases from J; junction bases left unmatched: 3. CDR3 length equals 14 residues. This specimen consisted of PBMCs, mostly from graft donor cells, obtained 360 days after TCRalphabeta/CD19-depleted stem cell transplant. The chain is built from TRBV12-3 or TRBV12-4 and TRBJ2-1, with 12 bases lining up with TRBD2. This receptor was identified in a male patient aged 10-17 years who had a stem cell transplant for acute lymphoblastic leukemia, so the T cells may come from the graft donor. CDR3 bases: TGTGCCAGCAGGCGGACTAGCGGGATCAATGAGCAGTTCTTC. This sequence encodes CASRRTSGINEQFF.